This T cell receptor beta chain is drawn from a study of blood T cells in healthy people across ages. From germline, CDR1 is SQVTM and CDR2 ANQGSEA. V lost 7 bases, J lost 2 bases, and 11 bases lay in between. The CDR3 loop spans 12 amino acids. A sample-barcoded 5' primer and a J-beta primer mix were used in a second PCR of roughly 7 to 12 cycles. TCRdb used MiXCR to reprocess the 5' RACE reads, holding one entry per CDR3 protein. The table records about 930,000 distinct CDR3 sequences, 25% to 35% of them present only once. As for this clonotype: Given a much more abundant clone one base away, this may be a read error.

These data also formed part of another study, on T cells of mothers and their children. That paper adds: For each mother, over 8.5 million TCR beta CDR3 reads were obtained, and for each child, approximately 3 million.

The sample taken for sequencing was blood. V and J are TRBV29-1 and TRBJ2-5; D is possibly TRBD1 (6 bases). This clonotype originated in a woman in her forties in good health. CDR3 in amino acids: CSGATGQETQYF. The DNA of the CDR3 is TGCAGCGGGGCGACAGGACAAGAGACCCAGTACTTC.